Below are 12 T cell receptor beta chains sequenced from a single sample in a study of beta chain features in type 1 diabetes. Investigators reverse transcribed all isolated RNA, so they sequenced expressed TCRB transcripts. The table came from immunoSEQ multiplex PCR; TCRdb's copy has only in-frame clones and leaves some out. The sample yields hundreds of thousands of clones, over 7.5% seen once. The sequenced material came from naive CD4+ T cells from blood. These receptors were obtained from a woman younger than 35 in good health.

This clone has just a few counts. CDR3 nucleotides: TGTGCCAGCAGTGAAAAGACAGGGCGAGAGACCCAGTACTTC. Translation: CASSEKTGRETQYF. The chain recombines TRBV2 with TRBJ2-5; 7 bases line up with TRBD1. This CDR3 has 14 amino acids. V trimming: 2 bases; J trimming: 4 bases; junction bases outside the gene matches: 4. The germline V gene encodes CDR1 SNHLY and CDR2 FYNNEI. The variable domain in full, with the rest retrieved from reference TRBV2 and TRBJ2-5, is EPEVTQTPSHQVTQMGQEVILRCVPISNHLYFYWYRQILGQKVEFLVSFYNNEISEKSEIFDDQFSVERPDGSNFTLKIRSTKLEDSAMYFCASSEKTGRETQYFGPGTRLLVL.

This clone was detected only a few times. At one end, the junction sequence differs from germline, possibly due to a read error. The DNA for the CDR3 is TGCGCCAGCAGCTTGGCCTCCCACAATGAGCAGTTCTTC. Residues: CASSLASHNEQFF. V usage is TRBV5-1 and J usage is TRBJ2-1; D unclear. The CDR3 sequence is 13 residues long. The germline gives CDR1 SGHRS, CDR2 YFSETQ.

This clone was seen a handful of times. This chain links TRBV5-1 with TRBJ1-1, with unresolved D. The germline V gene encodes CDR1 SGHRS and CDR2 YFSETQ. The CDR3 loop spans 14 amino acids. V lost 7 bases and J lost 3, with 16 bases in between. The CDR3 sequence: CASSLAPWYTEAFF. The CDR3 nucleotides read TGCGCCAGCTCACTAGCCCCTTGGTACACTGAAGCTTTCTTT.

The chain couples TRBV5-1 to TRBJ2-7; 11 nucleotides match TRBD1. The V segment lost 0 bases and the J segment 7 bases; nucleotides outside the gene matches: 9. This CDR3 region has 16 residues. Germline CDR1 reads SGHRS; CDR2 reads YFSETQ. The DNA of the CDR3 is TGCGCCAGCAGCTTGGGTGCAGGACAGGGGGCGAGGGAGCAGTACTTC. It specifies CASSLGAGQGAREQYF.

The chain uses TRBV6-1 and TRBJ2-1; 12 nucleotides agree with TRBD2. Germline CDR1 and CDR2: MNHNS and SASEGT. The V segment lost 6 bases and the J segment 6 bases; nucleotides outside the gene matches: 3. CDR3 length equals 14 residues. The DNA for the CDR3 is TGTGCCAGCAGATCGGGACTAGCGGGCAATGAGCAGTTCTTC. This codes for CASRSGLAGNEQFF.

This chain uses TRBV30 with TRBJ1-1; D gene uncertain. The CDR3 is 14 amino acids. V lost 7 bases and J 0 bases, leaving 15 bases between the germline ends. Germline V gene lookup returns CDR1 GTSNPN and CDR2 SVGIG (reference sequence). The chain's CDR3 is CASDRVFMNTEAFF. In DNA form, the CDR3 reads TGTGCCTCCGATCGGGTCTTTATGAACACTGAAGCTTTCTTT.

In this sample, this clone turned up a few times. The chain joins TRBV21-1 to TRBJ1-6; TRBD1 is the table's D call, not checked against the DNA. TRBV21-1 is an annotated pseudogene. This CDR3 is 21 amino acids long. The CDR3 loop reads CASSTRTGDHPRDSYNSPLHF. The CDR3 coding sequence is TGTGCCAGCAGCACCAGGACAGGCGATCACCCCCGAGACTCCTATAATTCACCCCTCCACTTT.

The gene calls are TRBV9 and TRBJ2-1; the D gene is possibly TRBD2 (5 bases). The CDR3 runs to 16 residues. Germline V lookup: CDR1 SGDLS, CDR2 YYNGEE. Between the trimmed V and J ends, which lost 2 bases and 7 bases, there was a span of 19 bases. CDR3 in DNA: TGTGCCAGCAGCGTCCGGGGTCTAACCACTGGGAATGAGCAGTTCTTC. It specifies CASSVRGLTTGNEQFF.

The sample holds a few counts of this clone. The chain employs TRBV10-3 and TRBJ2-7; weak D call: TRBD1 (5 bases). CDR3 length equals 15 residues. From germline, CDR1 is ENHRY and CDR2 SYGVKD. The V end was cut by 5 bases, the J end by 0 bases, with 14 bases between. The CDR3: CAISNRSLHSYEQYF. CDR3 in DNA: TGTGCCATCAGTAACAGGTCCCTTCACTCCTACGAGCAGTACTTC.

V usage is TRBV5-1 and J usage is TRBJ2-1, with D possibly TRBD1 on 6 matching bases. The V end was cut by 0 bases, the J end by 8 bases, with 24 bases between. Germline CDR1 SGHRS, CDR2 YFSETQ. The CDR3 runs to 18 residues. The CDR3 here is CASSLAIRTATAWDEQFF. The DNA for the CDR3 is TGCGCCAGCAGCTTGGCCATCAGGACAGCAACAGCGTGGGATGAGCAGTTCTTC.

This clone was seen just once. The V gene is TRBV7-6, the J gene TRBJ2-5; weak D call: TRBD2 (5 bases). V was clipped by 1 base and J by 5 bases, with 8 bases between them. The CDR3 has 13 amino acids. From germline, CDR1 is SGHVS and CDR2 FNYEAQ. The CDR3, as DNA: TGTGCCAGCAGCTTAGGAGGGCGGGAGACCCAGTACTTC. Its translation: CASSLGGRETQYF.

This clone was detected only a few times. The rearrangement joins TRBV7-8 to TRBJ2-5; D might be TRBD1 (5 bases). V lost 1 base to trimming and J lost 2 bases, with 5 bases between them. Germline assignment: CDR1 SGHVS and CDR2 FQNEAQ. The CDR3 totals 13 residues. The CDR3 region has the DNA TGTGCCAGCAGCTTAGGACAGCAAGAGACCCAGTACTTC. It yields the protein CASSLGQQETQYF. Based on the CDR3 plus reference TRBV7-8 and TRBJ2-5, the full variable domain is GAGVSQSPRYKVAKRGQDVALRCDPISGHVSLFWYQQALGQGPEFLTYFQNEAQLDKSGLPSDRFFAERPEGSVSTLKIQRTQQEDSAVYLCASSLGQQETQYFGPGTRLLVL.